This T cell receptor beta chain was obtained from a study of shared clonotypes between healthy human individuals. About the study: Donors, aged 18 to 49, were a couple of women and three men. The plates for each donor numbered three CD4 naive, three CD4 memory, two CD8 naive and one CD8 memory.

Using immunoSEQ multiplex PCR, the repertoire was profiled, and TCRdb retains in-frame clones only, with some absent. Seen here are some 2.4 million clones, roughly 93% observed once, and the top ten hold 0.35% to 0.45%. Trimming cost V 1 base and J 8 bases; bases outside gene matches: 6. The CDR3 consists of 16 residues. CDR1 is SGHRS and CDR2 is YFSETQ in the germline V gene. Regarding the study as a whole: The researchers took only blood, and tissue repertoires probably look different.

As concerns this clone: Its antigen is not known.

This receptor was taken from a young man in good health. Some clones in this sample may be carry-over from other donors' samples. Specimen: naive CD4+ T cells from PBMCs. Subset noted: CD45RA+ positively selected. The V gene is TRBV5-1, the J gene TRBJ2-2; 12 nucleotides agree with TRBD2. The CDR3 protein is CASSLTPTSGRGELFF. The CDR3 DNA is TGCGCCAGCAGCTTGACCCCGACTAGCGGGAGAGGGGAGCTGTTTTTT. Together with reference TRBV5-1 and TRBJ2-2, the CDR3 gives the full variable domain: KAGVTQTPRYLIKTRGQQVTLSCSPISGHRSVSWYQQTPGQGLQFLFEYFSETQRNKGNFPGRFSGRQFSNSRSEMNVSTLELGDSALYLCASSLTPTSGRGELFFGEGSRLTVL.